This TCR beta chain is from a study of regulatory T cells in long-lasting Graves disease. This sample's time point: newly diagnosed GD, antithyroid drugs for less than 3 months. Preparation of the TCR library used RNA extracted from PBMCs. Libraries of TCR beta came from iRepertoire HTBI primers plus Arm-PCR of CDR3 regions. TCRdb reprocessed the multiplex PCR reads via MiXCR and lists one record per CDR3 protein. The table lists more than 450,000 distinct CDR3 sequences, around 15% of them singletons. This clonotype was counted ten times or more. V dropped 2 bases and J dropped 2 bases, with 14 bases sitting between them. The CDR3 sequence is 16 residues long. CDR1 is MNHNS and CDR2 is SASEGT in the germline V gene. These data were also filed under a second study, of T cells in Graves' hyperthyroidism and ophthalmopathy.

Sequenced material: peripheral blood mononuclear cells (PBMCs), taken at new diagnosis, from a patient treated with antithyroid drugs. The rearrangement uses TRBV6-1 and TRBJ2-3, with D uncertain. This receptor was obtained from a man aged 40-49 years with Graves disease. CDR3 coding DNA: TGTGCCAGCAGTGAAATCGCAACCCGCGTCACAGATACGCAGTATTTT. This codes for CASSEIATRVTDTQYF.